This T cell receptor (beta chain) was sequenced during a study of tumor and adjacent non-tumor tissue in lung cancer. The germline V gene encodes CDR1 MGHRA and CDR2 YSYEKL. The CDR3 runs 15 residues. The template was RNA from unsorted bulk tissue. Distant lung tissue was collected more than 3 cm away from the tumor edge. A modified ARM-PCR protocol with three rounds of nested PCR amplified TCRbeta. TCRdb processed the multiplex PCR reads anew with MiXCR; each CDR3 protein has one entry. The top ten hold roughly 29% of the sample, which has about 98,000 distinct CDR3 sequences, 80% seen once. In the case of this clonotype: At one of its ends the junction is not consistent with the germline gene, which may arise from a read error.

The TCR was taken from a man aged 60 to 69 with small cell lung cancer. The genes are TRBV4-1 and TRBJ2-1; possible D gene TRBD2, 6 bases. The sequencing sample was made of distant non-tumor lung tissue. The CDR3 sequence is CASSLLTSPENEPFF. CDR3 DNA: TGCGCCAGCAGCCTTCTTACTAGCCCCGAGAATGAGCCGTTCTTC.